This TCR beta chain derives from a study of T cells in Graves' hyperthyroidism and ophthalmopathy. This clonotype was observed a few times. Amplified regions were TCR beta CDR3 sequences from RNA transcripts. Carried out on the TCR CDR3, a first-round RT-PCR used the HTBI primer set. TCRdb itself ran the multiplex PCR reads through MiXCR, one entry per CDR3 protein. The repertoire includes some 600,000 distinct CDR3 sequences, 14% of them detected once, and roughly 6.2% sits in the top ten. Sample collection date corresponds to first hyperthyroidism diagnosis, prior to any ophthalmopathy symptoms. The germline V and J ends were trimmed by 9 bases and 1 base, with 18 bases remaining between them. CDR1 is MNHNS and CDR2 is SASEGT in the germline V gene. The CDR3 contains 15 residues.

The clonotype was recovered from a woman in her thirties with Graves' hyperthyroidism that later progressed to Graves' ophthalmopathy. Source material: blood. V is TRBV6-1 and J is TRBJ2-5; possible D gene TRBD1, 6 bases. As DNA, the CDR3 is TGTGCCAGTTCTATCAACAGGGCCACCCAAGAGACCCAGTACTTC. Protein sequence: CASSINRATQETQYF.